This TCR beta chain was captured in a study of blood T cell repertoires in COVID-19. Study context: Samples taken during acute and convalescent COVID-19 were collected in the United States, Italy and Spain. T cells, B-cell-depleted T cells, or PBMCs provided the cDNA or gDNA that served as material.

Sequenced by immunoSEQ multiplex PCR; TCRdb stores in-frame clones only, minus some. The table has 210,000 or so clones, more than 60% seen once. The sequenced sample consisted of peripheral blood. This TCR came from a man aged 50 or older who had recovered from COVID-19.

CDR3 sequence: CAWSPHYEQYF. CDR3 nucleotides: TGTGCCTGGAGTCCCCACTACGAGCAGTACTTC. The chain is built from TRBV30 and TRBJ2-7, with D uncertain. The CDR3 runs 11 residues. CDR1 and CDR2 (germline): GTSNPN, SVGIG (reference sequence). Trimming removed 2 bases from V and 3 bases from J, with 5 bases in between. The entire variable domain, with the rest obtained from reference TRBV30 and TRBJ2-7, is as follows: SQTIHQWPATLVQPVGSPLSLECTVEGTSNPNLYWYRQAAGRGLQLLFYSVGIGQISSEVPQNLSASRPQDRQFILSSKKLLLSDSGFYLCAWSPHYEQYFGPGTRLTVT.